This T cell receptor beta chain comes out of a study of Graves' ophthalmopathy and Graves' hyperthyroidism. The study's findings and limits: Thyroid clonotypes that were expanded above 0.001 frequency mostly also appeared in blood.

Patients newly diagnosed with hyperthyroidism, under 2 months' duration, were aged 18 to 65, the study reports. This clonotype was detected once. Its antigen is unknown. RNA served as the template for amplifying TCR beta CDR3 regions. The library came from an HTBI-primed first-round RT-PCR and a second-round multiplex PCR. From the multiplex PCR reads, TCRdb called clonotypes with MiXCR, one entry per CDR3 protein. The data show roughly 600,000 distinct CDR3 sequences, with approximately 37% seen just once and around 4.6% held by the top ten. The specimen was peripheral blood or thyroid tissue (not recorded which). This sequence was found in an adult man with Graves' hyperthyroidism.

CDR3 coding DNA: TGCAGCGTGAGGGAGGGGGTCGCGGAGACCCAGTACTTC. It translates to CSVREGVAETQYF. The chain uses TRBV29-1 and TRBJ2-5; tentatively, D is TRBD2 (7 bases). Germline V gives CDR1 SQVTM, CDR2 ANQGSEA. V was trimmed by 6 bases and J by 5 bases, leaving 16 bases between them. The CDR3 runs 13 residues.